This TCR beta chain emerged from a study of shared clonotypes between healthy human individuals. DNA at 200 ng, roughly 30,000 T cell genomes, went into sorted-subset replicate PCRs. Methods used by the authors: ImmunoSEQ output held junction-only sequences without quality scores, so filtering differed. Clones were sequenced by immunoSEQ multiplex PCR, and TCRdb holds only the in-frame ones, with some missing. The D gene and trimming were derived from the DNA, and the V and J assignments and clone size from that table. This table has about 2.4 million clones, over 85% appearing once. About this clone: Its antigen is not known. Other DNA variants within this sample encode the same CDR3.

Germline loops: CDR1 MNHEY, CDR2 SVGAGI. V dropped 3 bases and J dropped 1 base, with 7 bases sitting between them. The CDR3 is made up of 13 amino acids. Study results and limitations: In this cohort, only blood was sampled, and tissue repertoires likely differ.

The V gene is TRBV6-5, the J gene TRBJ2-7, with D uncertain. The TCR comes from a man aged 18 to 30 in good health. Sequenced: naive CD4+ T cells sorted from blood. Subset described: CD45RA+ positively selected. CDR3 loop: CASSYRVSYEQYF. CDR3 DNA sequence: TGTGCCAGCAGTTATAGGGTTTCCTACGAGCAGTACTTC.